What follows are 13 T cell receptor beta chains derived from one specimen sequenced in a study of blood T cells in healthy people across ages. Primers used in a second PCR of roughly 6 to 12 cycles were a sample-barcoded 5' primer and a J-beta primer mix. TCRdb reprocessed the 5' RACE reads via MiXCR and lists one record per CDR3 protein. This table holds some 1.5 million distinct CDR3 sequences, about 30% found once. The sequencing input was blood. The receptors stem from a woman aged 25 to 39 in good health.

This chain joins TRBV12-3 or TRBV12-4 and TRBJ2-7; 7 bases align to TRBD1. This CDR3 has 13 residues. The junction had 9 bases not matched to a gene; V was cut back by 8 bases and J by 5 bases. The CDR3 here is CASVVTGVDEQYF. CDR3 nucleotides: TGTGCCAGCGTTGTCACAGGGGTCGACGAGCAGTACTTC.

This clonotype showed up many times. The chain is built from TRBV29-1 and TRBJ1-2; D perhaps matches TRBD1 (5 bases). CDR3 length: 14 residues. Trimming took 0 bases from V and 4 from J, leaving 12 bases between them. Germline V gene data show CDR1 as SQVTM and CDR2 as ANQGSEA. The CDR3 nucleotides are TGCAGCGTTGAAGATAGGGGCAGGATCTATGGCTACACCTTC. Translating it yields CSVEDRGRIYGYTF.

The genes are TRBV10-3 and TRBJ2-1; 7 positions agree with TRBD2. The V segment lost 2 bases and the J segment 6 bases; nucleotides outside the gene matches: 7. Germline CDR1 ENHRY, CDR2 SYGVKD. The CDR3 totals 15 residues. Here the CDR3 DNA reads TGTGCCATCAGTGAGGGGGAGGGTCATGGCAATGAGCAGTTCTTC. Amino acids: CAISEGEGHGNEQFF.

At least ten counts were recorded for this clonotype. This chain uses TRBV20-1 with TRBJ2-7; 7 nucleotides match TRBD2. The germline V gene has CDR1 DFQATT and CDR2 SNEGSKA (reference sequence). The CDR3 sequence is 15 residues long. V trimming: 1 base; J trimming: 2 bases; junction bases outside the gene matches: 8. CDR3 sequence reads: CSARVGSSGTYEQYF. The DNA for the CDR3 is TGCAGTGCTAGAGTCGGATCTAGCGGTACCTACGAGCAGTACTTC.

The chain uses TRBV5-1 and TRBJ2-5; possible D gene TRBD1, 6 bases. The germline V and J ends were trimmed by 1 base and 3 bases, with 16 bases remaining between them. This CDR3 has 16 amino acids. Germline V CDR1 and CDR2: SGHRS, YFSETQ. The CDR3 here is CASSLFGTWKEETQYF. The CDR3 DNA reads as TGCGCCAGCAGCTTGTTCGGGACATGGAAAGAAGAGACCCAGTACTTC.

The genes are TRBV24-1 and TRBJ2-3; 9 bases match TRBD1. Looked up from germline, CDR1 is KGHDR and CDR2 is SFDVKD. CDR3 length: 16 residues. The V and J ends lost 3 bases and 0 bases, in that order; junction bases with no gene match: 3. In DNA form, the CDR3 reads TGTGCCACCAGTGATAGGGGACAGGGAAGCACAGATACGCAGTATTTT. Its protein is CATSDRGQGSTDTQYF.

The chain is built from TRBV12-3 or TRBV12-4 and TRBJ2-5; 9 bases align to TRBD1. This CDR3 has 15 residues. V trimming: 2 bases; J trimming: 2 bases; junction bases outside the gene matches: 3. This CDR3 is CASSLWGQGQETQYF. The CDR3 nucleotides are TGTGCCAGCAGTTTATGGGGACAGGGACAAGAGACCCAGTACTTC.

This clonotype appeared a few times. The V call is TRBV12-3 or TRBV12-4, the J call TRBJ1-2, with D unresolved. Trimming removed 6 bases from V and 8 bases from J, with 16 bases in between. The CDR3 has 13 residues. The CDR3 loop is CASSEGYQRGYTF. In nucleotides, the CDR3 is TGTGCCAGCAGCGAGGGTTACCAGCGGGGCTACACCTTC.

The V call is TRBV24-1, the J call TRBJ1-2; D not certain. Germline values: CDR1 KGHDR, CDR2 SFDVKD. This CDR3 has 11 residues. Trimming cost V 5 bases and J 8 bases, with 8 bases left between them. CDR3 sequence reads: CATSVGDGYTF. In DNA, the CDR3 is TGTGCCACCAGTGTAGGAGACGGCTACACCTTC.

This chain links TRBV7-2 with TRBJ1-2; no clear D. Per germline, CDR1 SGHTA and CDR2 FQGNSA. The V end lost 0 bases, the J end lost 2 bases, and 7 bases lay between the germline ends. The CDR3 length is 14 residues. The CDR3 coding sequence is TGTGCCAGCAGCTTAGCGTGGAAGAACTATGGCTACACCTTC. Translating it yields CASSLAWKNYGYTF.

This clonotype occurred a few times. This chain connects TRBV18 to TRBJ1-1, with a possible D match to TRBD1 (5 bases). This CDR3 comprises 14 residues. V was pared by 3 bases and J by 1 base, with 9 bases between. Germline V lookup: CDR1 KGHSH, CDR2 LQKENI. CDR3: CASSPLDKNTEAFF. The DNA of the CDR3 is TGTGCCAGCTCACCCCTGGACAAGAACACTGAAGCTTTCTTT.

This clonotype was found a few times. The rearrangement joins TRBV7-9 to TRBJ2-2; tentatively, D is TRBD1 (5 bases). The V gene's germline CDR1 is SEHNR and CDR2 FQNEAQ (reference sequence). CDR3 length: 14 residues. Trimming shortened V by 7 bases and J by 0 bases, and 9 bases separated the two germline ends. CDR3 nucleotide sequence: TGTGCCAGCAAGAAGGACACGAACACCGGGGAGCTGTTTTTT. Protein: CASKKDTNTGELFF.

About this clonotype itself: A much larger clone lies a single base off, so this may be a read error. The J gene is TRBJ2-4, the V gene TRBV3-1, with 7 positions matching TRBD2. This CDR3 has 14 residues. V lost 4 bases to trimming and J lost 13 bases; unmatched junction nucleotides: 13. Germline CDR1 and CDR2: LGHDT and YNNKEL (reference sequence). The DNA for the CDR3 is TGTGCCAGCAGCCCCTCACGGGACTACAATGAGCAGTACTTC. Translating gives CASSPSRDYNEQYF.